This is a list of T cell receptor beta chains from one sample in a study of blood T cell repertoires in COVID-19. The assay was immunoSEQ multiplex PCR, and TCRdb's table has in-frame clones only and misses some. Among under 200,000 clones, roughly 90% were seen once, and the ten largest hold 1.6%. Source material: peripheral blood. These receptors were obtained from a man in his late teens or twenties with active or convalescent COVID-19. Each CDR3 is given with its conserved first and last residue. D genes are given only for firm matches. Size is stated for part of the rows, as once, few or many counts, or as a class when the clone is expanded.

v_gene: TRBV7-2
d_gene: -
j_gene: TRBJ2-7
len: 14
abundance: once
CDR3aa: CASSGLRRPYEQYF
CDR3nt: TGTGCCAGCAGCGGCCTGAGGAGACCCTACGAGCAGTACTTC

v_gene: TRBV6-5
d_gene: -
j_gene: TRBJ2-1
len: 14
abundance: -
CDR3aa: CASGRSAIYNEQFF
CDR3nt: TGTGCCAGCGGGAGAAGCGCGATCTACAATGAGCAGTTCTTC

v_gene: TRBV2
d_gene: -
j_gene: TRBJ2-7
len: 14
abundance: few
CDR3aa: CASRRVDITYEQYF
CDR3nt: TGTGCCAGCAGGAGGGTTGATATTACCTACGAGCAGTACTTC

v_gene: TRBV29-1
d_gene: -
j_gene: TRBJ1-3
len: 13
abundance: -
CDR3aa: CSVEGTSGNTIYF
CDR3nt: TGCAGCGTTGAGGGGACTTCTGGAAACACCATATATTTT

v_gene: TRBV12-3/TRBV12-4
d_gene: -
j_gene: TRBJ1-5
len: 12
abundance: -
CDR3aa: CASSFRNQPQHF
CDR3nt: TGTGCCAGCAGTTTCAGGAATCAGCCCCAGCATTTT

v_gene: TRBV4-1
d_gene: TRBD1
j_gene: TRBJ1-1
len: 14
abundance: -
CDR3aa: CASRSDRADTEAFF
CDR3nt: TGCGCCAGCAGATCAGACAGGGCAGACACTGAAGCTTTCTTT

v_gene: TRBV18
d_gene: -
j_gene: TRBJ1-1
len: 13
abundance: -
CDR3aa: CASSQTSDFEAFF
CDR3nt: TGTGCCAGCTCACAGACTTCAGACTTCGAAGCTTTCTTT

v_gene: TRBV19
d_gene: -
j_gene: TRBJ1-4
len: 14
abundance: -
CDR3aa: CASSRAGSDEKLFF
CDR3nt: TGTGCCAGTAGTAGGGCGGGATCTGACGAAAAACTGTTTTTT

v_gene: TRBV27
d_gene: -
j_gene: TRBJ2-4
len: 13
abundance: -
CDR3aa: CASMSRTKNIQYF
CDR3nt: TGTGCCAGCATGAGCAGGACCAAAAACATTCAGTACTTC

v_gene: TRBV6-2/TRBV6-3
d_gene: TRBD1
j_gene: TRBJ2-1
len: 16
abundance: -
CDR3aa: CASSQPTGTGYNEQFF
CDR3nt: TGTGCCAGCAGCCAACCCACCGGGACAGGCTACAATGAGCAGTTCTTC

v_gene: TRBV4-1
d_gene: -
j_gene: TRBJ1-2
len: 11
abundance: once
CDR3aa: CASSSDRAFTF
CDR3nt: TGCGCCAGCAGCTCGGACAGAGCTTTCACCTTC

v_gene: TRBV2
d_gene: -
j_gene: TRBJ1-6
len: 14
abundance: -
CDR3aa: CASRGGDTHSPLHF
CDR3nt: TGTGCCAGCAGGGGGGGGGACACTCATTCACCCCTCCACTTT

v_gene: TRBV19
d_gene: TRBD2
j_gene: TRBJ2-1
len: 17
abundance: -
CDR3aa: CASSIATSGSYGDEQFF
CDR3nt: TGTGCCAGTAGTATAGCCACTAGCGGGAGTTACGGGGATGAGCAGTTCTTC

v_gene: TRBV5-8
d_gene: -
j_gene: TRBJ1-1
len: 13
abundance: -
CDR3aa: CASSLLTYTEAFF
CDR3nt: TGTGCCAGCAGCTTGCTAACTTACACTGAAGCTTTCTTT

v_gene: TRBV6-6
d_gene: TRBD1
j_gene: TRBJ1-2
len: 14
abundance: -
CDR3aa: CASSLIGQGHGYTF
CDR3nt: TGTGCCAGCAGTTTAATCGGACAGGGGCATGGCTACACCTTC

v_gene: TRBV7-8
d_gene: -
j_gene: TRBJ1-2
len: 14
abundance: -
CDR3aa: CASSLKGGPYGYTF
CDR3nt: TGTGCCAGCAGCTTAAAGGGAGGCCCCTATGGCTACACCTTC

v_gene: TRBV30
d_gene: TRBD2
j_gene: TRBJ2-7
len: 14
abundance: few
CDR3aa: CAWRERERPYEQYF
CDR3nt: TGTGCCTGGAGGGAGCGGGAGCGCCCCTACGAGCAGTACTTC

v_gene: TRBV9
d_gene: -
j_gene: TRBJ2-3
len: 14
abundance: -
CDR3aa: CASSVRQGGDTQYF
CDR3nt: TGTGCCAGCAGCGTAAGGCAGGGTGGAGATACGCAGTATTTT

v_gene: TRBV4-1
d_gene: -
j_gene: TRBJ1-2
len: 14
abundance: -
CDR3aa: CASSQGGLNYGYTF
CDR3nt: TGCGCCAGCAGCCAAGGAGGTCTGAACTATGGCTACACCTTC

v_gene: TRBV4-1
d_gene: -
j_gene: TRBJ2-7
len: 16
abundance: -
CDR3aa: CASSQGFGQSTYEQYF
CDR3nt: TGCGCCAGCAGCCAAGGATTCGGACAGTCAACCTACGAGCAGTACTTC

v_gene: TRBV6-5
d_gene: TRBD2
j_gene: TRBJ2-1
len: 15
abundance: -
CDR3aa: CASSYLSGGSDEQFF
CDR3nt: TGTGCCAGCAGTTACTTGAGCGGGGGGTCAGATGAGCAGTTCTTC

v_gene: TRBV6-2/TRBV6-3
d_gene: -
j_gene: TRBJ2-1
len: 13
abundance: -
CDR3aa: CASSDAGGNEQFF
CDR3nt: TGTGCCAGCAGTGACGCCGGGGGCAATGAGCAGTTCTTC

v_gene: TRBV19
d_gene: TRBD2
j_gene: TRBJ2-1
len: 18
abundance: once
CDR3aa: CASRGTRTSGLTYNEQFF
CDR3nt: TGTGCCAGTAGGGGGACCAGGACTAGCGGATTGACCTACAATGAGCAGTTCTTC

v_gene: TRBV4-1
d_gene: -
j_gene: TRBJ1-1
len: 14
abundance: few
CDR3aa: CASSQDRSNTEAFF
CDR3nt: TGCGCCAGCAGCCAAGATCGTTCTAACACTGAAGCTTTCTTT

v_gene: TRBV6-5
d_gene: -
j_gene: TRBJ2-7
len: 16
abundance: -
CDR3aa: CASSYSRQPFSYEQYF
CDR3nt: TGTGCCAGCAGTTACTCGAGGCAGCCGTTCTCCTACGAGCAGTACTTC

v_gene: TRBV6-5
d_gene: -
j_gene: TRBJ2-2
len: 15
abundance: -
CDR3aa: CASSYSTGFSGELFF
CDR3nt: TGTGCCAGCAGTTACTCGACGGGTTTTTCCGGGGAGCTGTTTTTT

v_gene: TRBV6-5
d_gene: -
j_gene: TRBJ1-2
len: 14
abundance: -
CDR3aa: CASSYSPGNYGYTF
CDR3nt: TGTGCCAGCTCCTACTCCCCGGGTAACTATGGCTACACCTTC

v_gene: TRBV30
d_gene: -
j_gene: TRBJ2-3
len: 13
abundance: -
CDR3aa: CAWSAGLSDTQYF
CDR3nt: TGTGCCTGGAGTGCCGGACTATCAGATACGCAGTATTTT

v_gene: TRBV7-2
d_gene: -
j_gene: TRBJ1-4
len: 15
abundance: -
CDR3aa: CASSLTTSGREKLFF
CDR3nt: TGTGCCAGCAGCTTAACGACATCGGGAAGGGAAAAACTGTTTTTT

v_gene: TRBV28
d_gene: -
j_gene: TRBJ1-2
len: 15
abundance: -
CDR3aa: CASSSQMTDADGYTF
CDR3nt: TGTGCCAGCAGTTCTCAAATGACAGACGCAGATGGCTACACCTTC

v_gene: TRBV5-1
d_gene: -
j_gene: TRBJ2-3
len: 13
abundance: -
CDR3aa: CASSSSLADTQYF
CDR3nt: TGCGCCAGCAGCTCTTCCCTCGCAGATACGCAGTATTTT

v_gene: TRBV12-3/TRBV12-4
d_gene: TRBD1
j_gene: TRBJ1-5
len: 13
abundance: -
CDR3aa: CASSGQGNQPQHF
CDR3nt: TGTGCCAGCAGTGGACAGGGGAATCAGCCCCAGCATTTT

v_gene: TRBV24-1
d_gene: -
j_gene: TRBJ2-5
len: 15
abundance: -
CDR3aa: CATSDPRGAGETQYF
CDR3nt: TGTGCCACCAGTGATCCACGGGGGGCCGGGGAGACCCAGTACTTC

v_gene: TRBV6-5
d_gene: TRBD2
j_gene: TRBJ2-3
len: 14
abundance: -
CDR3aa: CASSPGTSVDTQYF
CDR3nt: TGTGCCAGCAGTCCCGGGACTAGCGTAGATACGCAGTATTTT

v_gene: TRBV5-1
d_gene: -
j_gene: TRBJ1-1
len: 12
abundance: once
CDR3aa: CASSPGRSHAFF
CDR3nt: TGCGCCAGCAGCCCAGGTAGAAGCCACGCTTTCTTT

v_gene: TRBV7-9
d_gene: TRBD2
j_gene: TRBJ2-1
len: 16
abundance: once
CDR3aa: CASSPRLAGGYNEQFF
CDR3nt: TGTGCCAGCAGCCCAAGACTAGCGGGGGGGTACAATGAGCAGTTCTTC

v_gene: TRBV6-5
d_gene: TRBD2
j_gene: TRBJ2-1
len: 15
abundance: -
CDR3aa: CASSLAGEPSNEQFF
CDR3nt: TGTGCCAGCAGTCTAGCGGGAGAGCCAAGCAATGAGCAGTTCTTC

v_gene: TRBV5-6
d_gene: -
j_gene: TRBJ1-1
len: 16
abundance: -
CDR3aa: CASSPWDSQIGTEAFF
CDR3nt: TGTGCCAGCAGCCCCTGGGACTCCCAGATTGGCACTGAAGCTTTCTTT

v_gene: TRBV6-1
d_gene: -
j_gene: TRBJ1-6
len: 16
abundance: -
CDR3aa: CASSERQSSYNSPLHF
CDR3nt: TGTGCCAGCAGTGAACGACAGAGCTCCTATAATTCACCCCTCCACTTT

v_gene: TRBV5-1
d_gene: TRBD1
j_gene: TRBJ1-1
len: 15
abundance: -
CDR3aa: CASSLGVGQIIGAFF
CDR3nt: TGCGCCAGCAGCTTGGGGGTGGGACAGATTATTGGAGCTTTCTTT

v_gene: TRBV27
d_gene: -
j_gene: TRBJ2-3
len: 15
abundance: -
CDR3aa: CASSLKGRGRDTQYF
CDR3nt: TGTGCCAGCAGTTTAAAGGGGCGCGGTAGGGATACGCAGTATTTT

v_gene: TRBV12-3/TRBV12-4
d_gene: TRBD1
j_gene: TRBJ1-2
len: 13
abundance: -
CDR3aa: CASSRQGPYGYTF
CDR3nt: TGTGCCAGCAGCCGACAGGGACCCTATGGCTACACCTTC

v_gene: TRBV2
d_gene: -
j_gene: TRBJ2-2
len: 14
abundance: -
CDR3aa: CASSEEGVTGELFF
CDR3nt: TGTGCCAGCAGTGAAGAGGGGGTCACCGGGGAGCTGTTTTTT

v_gene: TRBV12-5
d_gene: TRBD1
j_gene: TRBJ1-6
len: 17
abundance: -
CDR3aa: CASGLRTGGRYNSPLHF
CDR3nt: TGTGCTAGTGGTTTGCGGACAGGGGGTCGGTATAATTCACCCCTCCACTTT

v_gene: TRBV24-1
d_gene: -
j_gene: TRBJ1-5
len: 13
abundance: -
CDR3aa: CATSESSTNLRHF
CDR3nt: TGTGCCACCAGTGAGTCTAGTACGAACTTGAGGCATTTT